The rows below give T cell receptor beta chains drawn from one sample of a study of immune cell composition in non-small cell lung cancer. Method: immunoSEQ multiplex PCR; TCRdb's copy keeps in-frame clones and lacks some. The table lists around 6,600 clones, approximately 84% of them singletons. Sequencing used lung tumor tissue. These receptors were obtained from a human donor with non-small cell lung cancer. CDR3s include the opening cysteine and the closing phenylalanine or tryptophan. D genes are given only for firm matches. Clone size is given for some rows only: seen once, a few or many times, or a class if the clone is expanded.

CASSLDPPGPYGYTF,TGTGCCAGCAGCTTAGACCCACCGGGTCCATATGGCTACACCTTC,-,TRBJ1-2,TRBV13,15,-
CASSFGLAGVSTYEQYF,TGTGCCAGTAGTTTCGGACTAGCGGGGGTTAGTACCTACGAGCAGTACTTC,once,TRBJ2-7,TRBV19,17,TRBD2
CASSLLDRVRAYNEQFF,TGCGCCAGCAGCTTGTTGGACAGGGTAAGGGCCTACAATGAGCAGTTCTTC,-,TRBJ2-1,TRBV5-1,17,TRBD1
CASSGGQGSYNEQFF,TGTGCCAGCAGCGGGGGACAGGGCTCCTACAATGAGCAGTTCTTC,medium-sized,TRBJ2-1,TRBV7-8,15,TRBD1
CASSQDSVASSPPEQFF,TGCGCCAGCAGCCAAGATTCGGTAGCCTCGTCCCCCCCCGAGCAGTTCTTC,-,TRBJ2-1,TRBV4-3,17,-
CASKPGLAGVNEQFF,TGTGCCAGCAAGCCCGGACTAGCGGGAGTAAATGAGCAGTTCTTC,-,TRBJ2-1,TRBV27,15,TRBD2
CASSIISPTGETQYF,TGTGCCAGCAGCATCATTTCTCCCACGGGGGAGACCCAGTACTTC,few,TRBJ2-5,TRBV21-1,15,-
CASRGEGAETYEQYF,TGCGCCAGCAGAGGGGAGGGTGCGGAAACCTACGAGCAGTACTTC,-,TRBJ2-7,TRBV23-1,15,TRBD2
CASSVGGVAGGNYEQYF,TGTGCCAGCAGCGTAGGCGGGGTTGCGGGAGGTAACTACGAGCAGTACTTC,-,TRBJ2-7,TRBV9,17,TRBD2
CASSLGNGGASDTQYF,TGCGCCAGCAGCTTGGGGAACGGGGGGGCGTCAGATACGCAGTATTTT,few,TRBJ2-3,TRBV5-1,16,TRBD2
CASSPTPEAEAFF,TGTGCCAGCTCACCAACACCAGAGGCTGAAGCTTTCTTT,-,TRBJ1-1,TRBV18,13,-
CASQPQRGGELFF,TGCGCCAGCCAACCCCAAAGAGGCGGGGAGCTGTTTTTT,-,TRBJ2-2,TRBV10-1,13,-
CASSGRQASSNYGYTF,TGTGCCAGCAGCGGACGACAGGCTTCCTCTAACTATGGCTACACCTTC,-,TRBJ1-2,TRBV7-2,16,-
CATSRDGGTGSYEQYF,TGTGCCACCAGCAGAGATGGTGGGACAGGGTCCTACGAGCAGTACTTC,-,TRBJ2-7,TRBV15,16,TRBD1
CASSPRRGAIGELFF,TGTGCCAGCTCACCAAGGCGGGGGGCGATCGGGGAGCTGTTTTTT,-,TRBJ2-2,TRBV18,15,TRBD2
CASVGGLGYEQYF,TGTGCCAGCGTAGGAGGGCTGGGCTACGAGCAGTACTTC,-,TRBJ2-7,TRBV2,13,-
CASSYGTGGFFAEAFF,TGTGCCAGCAGTTACGGGACAGGGGGATTTTTCGCTGAAGCTTTCTTT,few,TRBJ1-1,TRBV6-5,16,TRBD1
CASSQDGREDQPQHF,TGCGCCAGCAGCCAAGATGGGCGGGAGGATCAGCCCCAGCATTTT,-,TRBJ1-5,TRBV4-3,15,-
CASSIGGESYRMNTEAFF,TGTGCCAGTAGTATAGGAGGTGAGTCCTACCGGATGAACACTGAAGCTTTCTTT,-,TRBJ1-1,TRBV19,18,-
CASSLGGSGNTGELFF,TGTGCCAGCAGCTTGGGTGGTAGCGGGAACACCGGGGAGCTGTTTTTT,-,TRBJ2-2,TRBV5-5,16,-
CASSLGSEAAPNEKLFF,TGTGCCAGCAGCTTAGGGTCGGAGGCAGCGCCTAATGAAAAACTGTTTTTT,-,TRBJ1-4,TRBV5-6,17,-
CASSSGHKNTEAFF,TGTGCCAGCAGCTCAGGGCACAAGAACACTGAAGCTTTCTTT,once,TRBJ1-1,TRBV6-5,14,-
CASGNPSGVGYTF,TGTGCCAGCGGGAATCCCTCGGGGGTCGGCTACACCTTC,-,TRBJ1-2,TRBV7-9,13,-
CASTPGLSSYNEQFF,TGTGCCAGCACCCCAGGACTCAGCTCCTACAATGAGCAGTTCTTC,-,TRBJ2-1,TRBV7-7,15,-
CATGEGHEKLFF,TGTGCCACAGGCGAGGGCCATGAAAAACTGTTTTTT,-,TRBJ1-4,TRBV10-3,12,-
CASSSWGRTGGALVEQFF,TGCGCCAGCAGCTCGTGGGGGCGGACAGGGGGCGCATTAGTTGAGCAGTTCTTC,-,TRBJ2-1,TRBV5-1,18,TRBD1
CASSATSRGNTEAFF,TGTGCCAGCAGCGCAACTTCCAGGGGGAACACTGAAGCTTTCTTT,-,TRBJ1-1,TRBV9,15,-
CASSQDRTYEQYF,TGCGCCAGCAGCCAAGATAGAACCTACGAGCAGTACTTC,-,TRBJ2-7,TRBV4-3,13,-
CASSPRAGGQAGELFF,TGTGCCAGCAGCCCTCGGGCGGGAGGGCAGGCCGGGGAGCTGTTTTTT,once,TRBJ2-2,TRBV4-2,16,TRBD2
CASSPGNHNSPLHF,TGTGCCAGTAGTCCAGGGAACCATAATTCACCCCTCCACTTT,-,TRBJ1-6,TRBV19,14,-
CASSRASGWEAGNTIYF,TGTGCCAGTAGCCGCGCCTCCGGTTGGGAGGCTGGAAACACCATATATTTT,-,TRBJ1-3,TRBV19,17,-
CASRRDRNTGELFF,TGTGCCAGCAGGCGGGACAGAAACACCGGGGAGCTGTTTTTT,-,TRBJ2-2,TRBV5-4,14,-
CASSLVIGGSNSPLHF,TGCGCCAGCAGCTTGGTAATAGGGGGAAGTAATTCACCCCTCCACTTT,-,TRBJ1-6,TRBV5-1,16,-
CASSLNVIGTGSYNEQFF,TGTGCCAGCAGCTTAAATGTTATTGGGACAGGTTCCTACAATGAGCAGTTCTTC,-,TRBJ2-1,TRBV13,18,TRBD1
CASSNPGSEETQYF,TGTGCCAGCAGTAACCCCGGGTCCGAAGAGACCCAGTACTTC,-,TRBJ2-5,TRBV6-5,14,-
CASRDSGQGAQETQYF,TGCGCCAGCCGCGACTCCGGACAGGGGGCCCAAGAGACCCAGTACTTC,-,TRBJ2-5,TRBV5-1,16,TRBD1